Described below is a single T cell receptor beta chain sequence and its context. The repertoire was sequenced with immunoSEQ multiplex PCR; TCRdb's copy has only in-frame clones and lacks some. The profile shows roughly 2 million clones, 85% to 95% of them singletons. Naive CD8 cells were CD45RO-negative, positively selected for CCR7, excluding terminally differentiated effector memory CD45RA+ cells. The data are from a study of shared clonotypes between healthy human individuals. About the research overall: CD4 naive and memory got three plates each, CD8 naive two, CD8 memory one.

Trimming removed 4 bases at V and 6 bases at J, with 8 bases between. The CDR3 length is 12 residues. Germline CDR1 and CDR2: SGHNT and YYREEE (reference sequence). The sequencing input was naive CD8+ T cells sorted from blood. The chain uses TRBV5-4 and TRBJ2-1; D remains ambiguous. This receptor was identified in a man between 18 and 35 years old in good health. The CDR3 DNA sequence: TGTGCCAGCAGCCTCCCGGTCAATGAGCAGTTCTTC. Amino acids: CASSLPVNEQFF. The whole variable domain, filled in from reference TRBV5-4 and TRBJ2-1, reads ETGVTQSPTHLIKTRGQQVTLRCSSQSGHNTVSWYQQALGQGPQFIFQYYREEENGRGNFPPRFSGLQFPNYSSELNVNALELDDSALYLCASSLPVNEQFFGPGTRLTVL.